A single sample gave rise to the 31 T cell receptor beta chains below, sequenced in a study of T cells in Graves' hyperthyroidism and ophthalmopathy. Amplification targeted TCR beta CDR3 regions from RNA transcripts. HTBI primers were used for first-round RT-PCR of the TCR CDR3. Each CDR3 protein gets one entry after TCRdb re-called the multiplex PCR reads with MiXCR. The sample contains some 250,000 distinct CDR3 sequences, about 14% of which appear only once. The source material was blood. The receptors were gathered from a woman aged 40 to 50 with Graves' hyperthyroidism that later progressed to Graves' ophthalmopathy.

The chain carries TRBV15 and TRBJ2-5, with 10 bases that match TRBD1. Trimming removed 3 bases from V and 5 bases from J; junction bases left unmatched: 6. CDR1 LNHNV and CDR2 YYDKDF come from the germline V gene (reference sequence). CDR3 size: 15 residues. CDR3 protein: CATSSWDRGLETQYF. The CDR3 coding sequence is TGTGCCACCAGCAGTTGGGACAGGGGTTTGGAGACCCAGTACTTC.

The chain joins TRBV28 to TRBJ1-1; no reliable D call. With 9 bases removed from V and 0 bases from J, the gap between germline ends came to 14 bases. Germline-derived CDR1 and CDR2 are MDHEN and SYDVKM. The CDR3 length is 14 residues. As DNA, the CDR3 is TGTGCCAGTCTGAATGGCCGATTGAACACTGAAGCTTTCTTT. It encodes CASLNGRLNTEAFF. Together with reference TRBV28 and TRBJ1-1, the CDR3 gives the full variable domain: DVKVTQSSRYLVKRTGEKVFLECVQDMDHENMFWYRQDPGLGLRLIYFSYDVKMKEKGDIPEGYSVSREKKERFSLILESASTNQTSMYLCASLNGRLNTEAFFGQGTRLTVV.

This clonotype was found many times. The V gene is TRBV14, the J gene TRBJ2-3, with 7 positions matching TRBD2. CDR3 length equals 14 residues. Germline V CDR1 and CDR2: SGHDN, FVKESK. Trimming took 4 bases from V and 2 from J; bases not matched to a gene: 3. CDR3 nucleotide sequence: TGTGCCAGCAGCCTCGGGAGGCACACAGATACGCAGTATTTT. It encodes CASSLGRHTDTQYF.

The rearrangement joins TRBV12-3 or TRBV12-4 to TRBJ2-7; possible D gene TRBD1, 6 bases. The length of the CDR3 is 12 residues. Trimming pared 6 bases from V and 6 bases from J, leaving 12 bases between. CDR3 nucleotide sequence: TGTGCCAGCAGCCATCAAGGGGGCGAGCAGTACTTC. The encoded protein is CASSHQGGEQYF.

This clonotype was counted ten times or more. The chain joins TRBV29-1 to TRBJ2-7; D remains unclear. Per the germline V gene, CDR1 is SQVTM and CDR2 is ANQGSEA. The germline V and J ends were trimmed by 7 bases and 2 bases, with 15 bases remaining between them. The CDR3 totals 13 residues. CDR3 residues: CSATEEEPYEQYF. The CDR3 DNA follows: TGCAGCGCCACCGAGGAAGAACCCTACGAGCAGTACTTC.

There are many counts of this clonotype. V and J are TRBV10-3 and TRBJ1-5; D uncertain. Trimming stripped 9 bases from V and 6 bases from J, with 15 bases between. The CDR3 runs 13 residues. Germline V CDR1 and CDR2: ENHRY, SYGVKD. The CDR3 sequence: CAIGQEEVQPQHF. CDR3 sequence (DNA): TGTGCCATTGGGCAGGAGGAGGTTCAGCCCCAGCATTTT.

This clonotype was counted ten times or more. As DNA, the CDR3 is TGCGCCAGCAGACACACAGGGAGCTATGGCTACACCTTC. This translates into CASRHTGSYGYTF. The J gene is TRBJ1-2, the V gene TRBV4-1; possible D gene TRBD1, 6 bases. V was clipped by 6 bases and J by 4 bases, with 12 bases between them. This CDR3 has 13 residues. In germline, CDR1 is MGHRA, CDR2 YSYEKL.

This clonotype showed up many times. The chain combines TRBV3-1 with TRBJ2-5; 9 bases are a match to TRBD2. From germline, CDR1 is LGHDT and CDR2 YNNKEL (reference sequence). V was clipped by 4 bases and J by 4 bases; unmatched bases: 7. This CDR3 contains 15 residues. For the CDR3, the DNA is TGTGCCAGCAGCCCGGATAGCGGGAGCGGAGAGACCCAGTACTTC. Its translation is CASSPDSGSGETQYF.

This clonotype was seen repeatedly, ten times or more. The gene calls are TRBV7-9 and TRBJ1-5; 7 bases are shared with TRBD1. This CDR3 comprises 13 residues. Germline trimming cut 5 bases from V and 7 bases from J; bases unmatched to any gene: 5. Germline values: CDR1 SEHNR, CDR2 FQNEAQ (reference sequence). CDR3 nucleotide sequence: TGTGCCAGCAGCGAACAGGGGAGGCAGCCCCAGCATTTT. Translation gives CASSEQGRQPQHF.

This clonotype turned up a few times. The chain uses TRBV20-1 and TRBJ2-1; 7 nucleotides line up with TRBD2. Germline V lookup: CDR1 DFQATT, CDR2 SNEGSKA (reference sequence). V lost 5 bases, J lost 12 bases, and 7 bases stayed unmatched. This CDR3 spans 11 amino acids. CDR3 amino acids: CSAPSGIGQFF. CDR3 DNA: TGCAGTGCTCCGAGCGGGATAGGGCAGTTCTTC.

This clonotype was observed at least ten times. J is TRBJ1-1 and V is TRBV9; a possible D gene is TRBD1 (5 bases). From germline, CDR1 is SGDLS and CDR2 YYNGEE. The CDR3 has 17 residues. Trimming took 4 bases from V and 1 from J, leaving 20 bases between them. CDR3 in amino acids: CASSPLSGGKRNTEAFF. CDR3 DNA: TGTGCCAGCAGCCCCTTATCGGGGGGTAAGAGGAACACTGAAGCTTTCTTT.

This clonotype was seen at least ten times. This rearrangement joins TRBV6-1 to TRBJ2-2; 10 bases match TRBD1. Germline V gives CDR1 MNHNS, CDR2 SASEGT. The CDR3 has 17 amino acids. The V and J ends lost 6 bases and 7 bases, in that order; junction bases with no gene match: 14. The CDR3 DNA reads TGTGCCAGCAGAGGAGACTTGGGACAGGGGATCGGCGGGGAGCTGTTTTTT. Translation: CASRGDLGQGIGGELFF.

This clonotype was detected many times. The V gene is TRBV18, the J gene TRBJ2-7; D remains unclear. Trimming stripped 6 bases from V and 3 bases from J, with 6 bases between. CDR1 and CDR2 from the germline V gene are KGHSH and LQKENI. The CDR3 is 11 residues long. The CDR3 reads CASSLDYEQYF. The CDR3 nucleotides are TGTGCCAGCTCCCTTGACTACGAGCAGTACTTC.

This clonotype was recorded many times. The rearrangement uses TRBV6-1 and TRBJ2-7, with D tentatively TRBD1 (5 bases). Per germline, CDR1 MNHNS and CDR2 SASEGT. V lost 5 bases and J lost 4, with 9 bases in between. This CDR3 comprises 12 residues. As DNA, the CDR3 is TGTGCCAGCAGTCAGGGCCAGTACGAGCAGTACTTC. As protein: CASSQGQYEQYF.

This clonotype occurred many times. The J gene is TRBJ1-5, the V gene TRBV18; TRBD1 might be the D (6 bases). Germline V gene data show CDR1 as KGHSH and CDR2 as LQKENI. The CDR3 runs 15 residues. The V end lost 5 bases, the J end lost 3 bases, and 14 bases lay between the germline ends. The chain's CDR3 is CASSSNYRDNQPQHF. CDR3 sequence (DNA): TGTGCCAGCTCATCGAACTACAGGGACAATCAGCCCCAGCATTTT. Based on the CDR3 plus reference TRBV18 and TRBJ1-5, the full variable domain is NAGVMQNPRHLVRRRGQEARLRCSPMKGHSHVYWYRQLPEEGLKFMVYLQKENIIDESGMPKERFSAEFPKEGPSILRIQQVVRGDSAAYFCASSSNYRDNQPQHFGDGTRLSIL.

The chain is built from TRBV7-6 and TRBJ2-1, with TRBD1 matching over 11 bases. Trimming took 1 base from V and 7 from J; bases not matched to a gene: 21. Germline CDR1 SGHVS, CDR2 FNYEAQ. The length of the CDR3 is 21 residues. The CDR3 protein is CASSLVFTEGQGGIPWNEQFF. The CDR3 DNA sequence: TGTGCCAGCAGCTTAGTTTTTACGGAGGGACAGGGGGGAATTCCATGGAATGAGCAGTTCTTC.

In its sample, this clonotype was seen once. The chain links TRBV11-2 to TRBJ2-1, with TRBD2 identical over 15 bases. V shed 5 bases, J shed 7 bases, and the junction held 6 bases outside the gene matches. The CDR3 totals 16 residues. Germline lookup yields CDR1 SGHAT and CDR2 FQNNGV. The DNA of the CDR3 is TGTGCCAGCAGCCCGGGACTAGCGGGAGGTTCAAATGAGCAGTTCTTC. The encoded protein is CASSPGLAGGSNEQFF.

This clonotype has at least ten counts. V and J are TRBV7-7 and TRBJ2-7; 7 bases match TRBD2. CDR3 size: 13 residues. Germline CDR1 and CDR2: SSHAT and FNYEAQ (reference sequence). The CDR3 loop is CALKLAISYEQYF. CDR3 nucleotides: TGTGCTCTGAAACTAGCGATATCCTACGAGCAGTACTTC.

This clonotype came up many times. The V and J genes are TRBV2 and TRBJ2-5; D possibly corresponds to TRBD2 (5 bases). V was pared by 8 bases and J by 5 bases, with 18 bases between. The CDR3 contains 14 residues. From germline, CDR1 is SNHLY and CDR2 FYNNEI. The CDR3 region is CASGTGFFPETQYF. The CDR3 DNA sequence: TGTGCCAGCGGAACGGGGTTTTTCCCGGAGACCCAGTACTTC.

This clonotype has ten or more counts. The J gene is TRBJ2-5, the V gene TRBV6-1, with 11 positions matching TRBD1. V lost 5 bases, J lost 4 bases, and 6 bases stayed unmatched. Germline lookup yields CDR1 MNHNS and CDR2 SASEGT. The CDR3 length is 15 residues. The CDR3 loop reads CASSQDRGQRETQYF. The CDR3 nucleotides read TGTGCCAGCAGTCAGGACAGGGGGCAAAGAGAGACCCAGTACTTC.

This clonotype was found many times. The chain couples TRBV18 to TRBJ2-1; D remains ambiguous. Germline loops: CDR1 KGHSH, CDR2 LQKENI. V gave up 2 bases and J gave up 6 bases, with 5 bases separating them. The CDR3 contains 12 residues. The CDR3 reads CASSPIGNEQFF. CDR3 DNA sequence: TGTGCCAGCTCACCAATCGGCAATGAGCAGTTCTTC. Combining the CDR3 with reference TRBV18 and TRBJ2-1 gives the whole variable domain NAGVMQNPRHLVRRRGQEARLRCSPMKGHSHVYWYRQLPEEGLKFMVYLQKENIIDESGMPKERFSAEFPKEGPSILRIQQVVRGDSAAYFCASSPIGNEQFFGPGTRLTVL.

This clonotype was seen ten or more times. The chain is built from TRBV6-1 and TRBJ2-7; the match to TRBD2 covers 9 bases. V trimming: 7 bases; J trimming: 0 bases; junction bases outside the gene matches: 4. Germline V CDR1 and CDR2: MNHNS, SASEGT. The CDR3 consists of 14 residues. The CDR3: CASTLAGDSYEQYF. The CDR3 DNA follows: TGTGCCAGCACATTAGCGGGAGACTCCTACGAGCAGTACTTC.

The chain recombines TRBV2 with TRBJ2-7; perhaps TRBD1 as D (5 bases). The germline V gene encodes CDR1 SNHLY and CDR2 FYNNEI. The CDR3 is made up of 16 amino acids. The V gene lost 6 bases and the J gene lost 0 bases, with 18 bases spanning the gap. DNA of the CDR3: TGTGCCAGCAGCTACGAAACAGGTTTTAGCTCCTACGAGCAGTACTTC. Protein: CASSYETGFSSYEQYF. The full variable domain, its missing parts supplied by reference TRBV2 and TRBJ2-7, is EPEVTQTPSHQVTQMGQEVILRCVPISNHLYFYWYRQILGQKVEFLVSFYNNEISEKSEIFDDQFSVERPDGSNFTLKIRSTKLEDSAMYFCASSYETGFSSYEQYFGPGTRLTVT.

This clonotype came up many times. This CDR3 is CASSPVSWGAEQYF. The CDR3 nucleotides are TGTGCCAGCAGCCCTGTATCCTGGGGTGCCGAGCAGTACTTC. The chain links TRBV7-8 to TRBJ2-7, with D unclear. There are 14 residues in the CDR3. CDR1 SGHVS and CDR2 FQNEAQ come from the germline V gene. The germline V and J ends were trimmed by 5 bases and 6 bases, with 17 bases remaining between them.

The sample holds a few counts of this clonotype. This rearrangement joins TRBV3-1 to TRBJ2-4; the match to TRBD1 covers 9 bases. This CDR3 is 15 amino acids long. Unmatched junction bases numbered 9, after V lost 3 bases and J lost 9 bases. The V gene's germline CDR1 is LGHDT and CDR2 YNNKEL (reference sequence). The CDR3 reads CASSQLPGQGPIQYF. The CDR3 bases are TGTGCCAGCAGCCAGCTTCCGGGACAGGGTCCCATTCAGTACTTC.

J is TRBJ1-6 and V is TRBV5-1; possibly TRBD1 for D (5 bases). The CDR3 consists of 15 residues. Germline CDR1 and CDR2: SGHRS and YFSETQ. With 0 bases removed from V and 10 bases from J, the gap between germline ends came to 14 bases. The CDR3 loop reads CASSLGSLGDSPLHF. CDR3 DNA: TGCGCCAGCAGCTTGGGGTCCCTGGGGGACTCACCCCTCCACTTT.

Many counts were recorded for this clonotype. The chain employs TRBV3-1 and TRBJ1-5, with D unclear. The CDR3 has 14 residues. Germline lookup yields CDR1 LGHDT and CDR2 YNNKEL (reference sequence). Trimming pared 5 bases from V and 6 bases from J, leaving 14 bases between. CDR3 nucleotide sequence: TGTGCCAGCAGCGGAGGCCCGACGTTTCAGCCCCAGCATTTT. Translation gives CASSGGPTFQPQHF.

Many counts were recorded for this clonotype. J is TRBJ2-1 and V is TRBV19; 13 bases map to TRBD2. J was trimmed by 4 bases and V by 9 bases; bases with no gene match: 6. The CDR3 totals 15 residues. Germline CDR1 is LNHDA and CDR2 is SQIVND (reference sequence). The CDR3 nucleotides read TGTGCCAGCAAGACTAGCGGGAGGCTTTACAATGAGCAGTTCTTC. Translated: CASKTSGRLYNEQFF.

This clonotype was seen at least ten times. The chain links TRBV2 to TRBJ2-7, with 7 bases fitting TRBD2. The V gene end was trimmed by 4 bases and the J gene end by 3 bases; junction bases not matched to a gene: 3. This CDR3 region has 13 residues. Germline CDR1 and CDR2: SNHLY and FYNNEI. The CDR3 DNA reads as TGTGCCAGCAGTGCTTCTAGCGGCTACGAGCAGTACTTC. Its translation is CASSASSGYEQYF.

This clonotype showed up many times. The CDR3 region has the DNA TGTGCCAGCAGCCAAGATGGGGACAGCAAGCCCCAGCATTTT. The encoded protein is CASSQDGDSKPQHF. The rearrangement uses TRBV14 and TRBJ1-5; TRBD1 matches 7 bases. Germline loops: CDR1 SGHDN, CDR2 FVKESK. Losses at the gene ends were 0 bases for V and 8 bases for J; bases not matched to a gene: 4. The CDR3 has 14 residues. The variable domain in full, with the rest retrieved from reference TRBV14 and TRBJ1-5, is EAGVTQFPSHSVIEKGQTVTLRCDPISGHDNLYWYRRVMGKEIKFLLHFVKESKQDESGMPNNRFLAERTGGTYSTLKVQPAELEDSGVYFCASSQDGDSKPQHFGDGTRLSIL.

This clonotype showed up many times. In DNA, the CDR3 is TGTGCCAGCAGTACTTGGGGTGCAACTAATGAAAAACTGTTTTTT. Its protein product is CASSTWGATNEKLFF. The V gene is TRBV11-2, the J gene TRBJ1-4, with no clear D. CDR3 length: 15 amino acids. V gave up 6 bases and J gave up 0 bases, with 11 bases separating them. Germline V lookup: CDR1 SGHAT, CDR2 FQNNGV.